This T cell receptor beta chain was documented in a study of blood T cell repertoires in COVID-19. About the research overall: PBMCs, B-cell-depleted T cells, or T cells provided the cDNA or gDNA that made up the material.

This CDR3 has 15 residues. The germline V gene has CDR1 KGHSH and CDR2 LQKENI. J lost 5 bases, V lost 3 bases, and 8 bases had no gene match. The protocol was immunoSEQ multiplex PCR, while the TCRdb copy is restricted to in-frame clones and leaves out a portion. The data hold about 150,000 clones, with 80% observed a single time. V is TRBV18 and J is TRBJ2-5; 8 nucleotides line up with TRBD2. The TCR sequence derives from a man in his 60s with acute or convalescent COVID-19. The specimen sequenced was peripheral blood. CDR3 sequence (DNA): TGTGCCAGCTCACCGGGTAGCGGGACGACGGAGACCCAGTACTTC. Translation: CASSPGSGTTETQYF.